These T cell receptor beta chains were read from a single sample in a study of siplizumab effects on memory and regulatory T cells. The protocol was immunoSEQ multiplex PCR, while the TCRdb copy is restricted to in-frame clones and leaves out a portion. This table holds some 100,000 clones, roughly 92% found once. Source material: Tregs sorted from blood. The receptors were sampled from a human donor in good health. Each CDR3 is given with its conserved first and last residue. Fields, in order: CDR3 DNA, CDR3 protein, V gene, D gene, J gene, clone size. D genes are given only for firm matches. A row's size may be missing; if present it is once, few, many or a size class.

TGTGCCAGCTCACCCCCATCAGGGGGCGCATATGAAAAACTGTTTTTT | CASSPPSGGAYEKLFF | TRBV18 | TRBD1 | TRBJ1-4 | -
TGTGCCAGCGGACAGGGGGCTCGGGAGCAGTTCTTC | CASGQGAREQFF | TRBV6-1 | TRBD1 | TRBJ2-1 | -
TGTGCCAGCTCACTTGGTCGAGGGATTGTCATCGAGCAGTTCTTC | CASSLGRGIVIEQFF | TRBV18 | - | TRBJ2-1 | -
TGCAGTGCTCTGAAATCCTACGAGCAGTACTTC | CSALKSYEQYF | TRBV20-1 | - | TRBJ2-7 | -
TGTGCCAGCTCGCGGGAGCCCTACAATGAGCAGTTCTTC | CASSREPYNEQFF | TRBV6-4 | TRBD2 | TRBJ2-1 | -
TGTGCCAGCAGTTGGGCCGGGACGGCGGGCGAGCAGTACTTC | CASSWAGTAGEQYF | TRBV28 | - | TRBJ2-7 | -
TGTGCCAGCAGTGCCCGGACAGCACCGGCCCTTAACTATGGCTACACCTTC | CASSARTAPALNYGYTF | TRBV27 | - | TRBJ1-2 | once
TGTGCCAGCAGCTTCCGATACTACAATGAGCAGTTCTTC | CASSFRYYNEQFF | TRBV7-6 | - | TRBJ2-1 | -
TGTGCCAGCAGCTTAATGGGGCCGAGGCAGCGGGTAAGCGAGCAGTACTTC | CASSLMGPRQRVSEQYF | TRBV11-2 | - | TRBJ2-7 | once
TGTGCCTGGAGTCCTAAAGGCGTGCGGACGGAAAAACTGTTTTTT | CAWSPKGVRTEKLFF | TRBV30 | - | TRBJ1-4 | -
TGCGCCAGCAGCTTAGGCAGGGTTGAGCAGTTCTTC | CASSLGRVEQFF | TRBV5-1 | - | TRBJ2-1 | once
TGTGCCAGCAGTGAAGCGAGTTATACGCAGTATTTT | CASSEASYTQYF | TRBV6-1 | - | TRBJ2-3 | -
TGTGCCAGCAGCGCAGGGAGAATAGCGGGAGGCAGCTCCTACGAGCAGTACTTC | CASSAGRIAGGSSYEQYF | TRBV11-2 | TRBD2 | TRBJ2-7 | once
TGCAGCGCTAGACAAAGTCAGGGGCCCCAGCATTTT | CSARQSQGPQHF | TRBV29-1 | - | TRBJ1-5 | -
TGTGCCAGCACGCGAGGGGGGACAGATTACAATGAGCAGTTCTTC | CASTRGGTDYNEQFF | TRBV27 | - | TRBJ2-1 | -
TGTGCCAGCAGCTCCTCCCGAGCCGGGCCGCAGTATTTT | CASSSSRAGPQYF | TRBV7-3 | - | TRBJ2-3 | -
TGTGCCAGTGGGAACCAAGAGACCCAGTACTTC | CASGNQETQYF | TRBV9 | - | TRBJ2-5 | -
TGCGCCAGCAGTGCTTCAGGGAGAACTGAAGCTTTCTTT | CASSASGRTEAFF | TRBV10-1 | - | TRBJ1-1 | -
TGCGCCAGCAGCCAAAGTCTAGGGGCCAGAGCCTACGAGCAGTACTTC | CASSQSLGARAYEQYF | TRBV5-1 | - | TRBJ2-7 | few
TGTGCCAGCAGTTCCAGTTTCCCCTACGAGCAGTACTTC | CASSSSFPYEQYF | TRBV28 | - | TRBJ2-7 | once
TGTGCCAGCAGCCTTGGGGCCAACGTCCTGACTTTC | CASSLGANVLTF | TRBV21-1 | - | TRBJ2-6 | -
TGTGCCAGCAGCTCTGCGATAGGGACAGGATTTGATGGCTACACCTTC | CASSSAIGTGFDGYTF | TRBV5-6 | TRBD1 | TRBJ1-2 | once